Included here is one T cell receptor (beta chain) sequence, with context. Antigen specificity is unknown. The length of the CDR3 is 17 residues. The germline V and J ends were trimmed by 1 base and 8 bases, with 22 bases remaining between them. Germline CDR1 reads MGHRA; CDR2 reads YSYEKL. The record originates from a study of tumor-infiltrating lymphocytes in primary liver carcinoma. In the study overall: Among the tumors, stages were T1-T3 N0M0 and sizes roughly 4 to 10 cm.

From approximately 550 ng of total RNA, TCR beta-specific cDNA was reverse-transcribed using a constant-region primer. A slightly modified ARM-PCR protocol with three nested multiplex PCR rounds produced these TCR beta libraries. Both of the initial two PCR rounds ran for 10 cycles and employed TRBV1-TRBV30 forward primers alongside a C-beta reverse primer. TCRdb ran MiXCR on the multiplex PCR reads and lists one entry per CDR3 protein. This sample has roughly 24,000 distinct CDR3 sequences, with approximately 71% found just once. The study co-extracted DNA and RNA from about 19-30 mg of unsorted bulk tissue. Study results and caveats: Pairs of tumor regions overlapped more than tumor-adjacent and tumor-blood pairs did.

Specimen: liver tumor tissue from sampling region 5. Subset noted: tumor region T5, tumor centre. The chain recombines TRBV4-1 with TRBJ2-3, with no clear D. The TCR comes from a woman aged 25 to 39 with primary liver carcinoma and hepatitis B virus infection. The CDR3 DNA is TGCGCCAGCAGCCAAGTCGTAACTACCAGCAGCGTAGGTACGCAGTATTTT. Residues: CASSQVVTTSSVGTQYF.